This TCR beta chain was recovered during a study of blood T cells in healthy people across ages. Study conclusions and caveats: More naive CD4+ cells and higher diversity were found in long-lived than in aged donors. The recorded TCR beta diversity per million T cells decreased in a roughly linear manner with age.

Per sample, a minimum of 6.5 million PBMCs were isolated. A sample-barcoded 5' primer and a J-beta primer mix were used in a second PCR of about 6 to 11 cycles. Each CDR3 protein is one row after TCRdb ran MiXCR on the 5' RACE reads. In the table there are approximately 2,000,000 distinct CDR3 sequences, 35% to 50% of which are singletons. CDR1 is LGHNA, CDR2 YSLEER, per germline. Trimming stripped 11 bases from V and 4 bases from J, with 21 bases between. This CDR3 has 15 residues. Only a few counts were recorded for this clonotype. Its antigen is unknown. The rearrangement joins TRBV4-3 to TRBJ1-5; maybe TRBD1 (5 bases). This clonotype originated in a human donor in good health. Source material: blood. This chain's CDR3 is CAPGIVRGLNQPQHF. The CDR3 region has the DNA TGCGCCCCCGGCATCGTTAGGGGCCTAAATCAGCCCCAGCATTTT.